This T cell receptor (beta chain) derives from a study of cytomegalovirus exposure and HLA in healthy donors. Study in general: T cells numbering approximately 170 million yielded roughly 120 million unique TCR beta sequences in an earlier analysis.

Findings of the study overall: TCR beta chain V- and J-gene trimming was linked, in a later analysis, to a missense variant in DCLRE1C. Presence/absence analyses took donor sequencing depth as roughly uniform.

The CDR3 contains 13 residues. Looked up from germline, CDR1 is LNHDA and CDR2 is SQIVND (reference sequence). Trimming cost V 4 bases and J 6 bases, with 10 bases left between them. The PCR contained 60 Vbeta and 13 Jbeta primers. Method: immunoSEQ multiplex PCR; TCRdb's copy keeps in-frame clones and lacks some. The repertoire includes some 200,000 clones, about 80% of them detected once, and around 15% sits in the top ten. When sampled, the donors appeared nominally healthy, though they likely had unrecorded immune exposures. About this clone: No antigen is known for it.

The clonotype comes from a man between 35 and 55 years old in good health and CMV-seronegative. The V and J genes are TRBV19 and TRBJ2-4; maybe TRBD1 (6 bases). The specimen was PBMCs. The CDR3 DNA is TGTGCCAGTAGTACAGGGGCCCCAAACATTCAGTACTTC. Protein: CASSTGAPNIQYF.